Shown below are 10 T cell receptor beta chains from a single sample sequenced in a study of blood T cells in healthy people across ages. The use of a sample-barcoded 5' primer and a J-beta primer mix characterized a second PCR of 7 to 11 cycles. TCRdb called the 5' RACE reads again in MiXCR, with one record for every CDR3 protein. Counted here are some 890,000 distinct CDR3 sequences, 25% to 35% occurring once; the ten biggest clones make up about 10%. Separately, the same data were catalogued under a study of T cells of mothers and their children.

Sequenced material: blood. The source of these receptors is a woman in her 40s in good health.

The CDR3 coding sequence is TGTGCCAGCAGCTTAGGGGGCTACCAAGAGACCCAGTTCTTC. Translation: CASSLGGYQETQFF. The chain uses TRBV7-2 and TRBJ2-5; a possible D gene is TRBD1 (5 bases). The J call may be incorrect, as the DNA end agrees better with TRBJ2-1. CDR3 length: 14 residues. Germline CDR1 reads SGHTA; CDR2 reads FQGNSA.

This chain joins TRBV9 and TRBJ2-7; 7 nucleotides align to TRBD1. The CDR3 totals 14 residues. V gave up 7 bases and J gave up 0 bases; unmatched junction bases: 7. Germline lookup yields CDR1 SGDLS and CDR2 YYNGEE. The CDR3 nucleotides are TGTGCCAGCTTCCACAGGGGTAGCTCCTACGAGCAGTACTTC. Residues: CASFHRGSSYEQYF.

The genes are TRBV24-1 and TRBJ2-3; 13 bases are a match to TRBD2. The CDR3 loop spans 16 amino acids. Losses at the gene ends were 7 bases for V and 6 bases for J; bases not matched to a gene: 9. Germline V gives CDR1 KGHDR, CDR2 SFDVKD. CDR3 sequence (DNA): TGTGCCACCAGGGGGACTAGCGGGGCCCATCAGGATACGCAGTATTTT. Its protein is CATRGTSGAHQDTQYF.

The chain links TRBV19 to TRBJ2-3; 7 positions agree with TRBD2. The CDR3 covers 11 residues. Germline-derived CDR1 and CDR2 are LNHDA and SQIVND (reference sequence). With V trimmed by 4 bases and J by 10 bases, 2 bases remained unmatched. The CDR3 spells CASSNRGAQYF. The CDR3 DNA reads as TGTGCCAGTAGTAATCGGGGGGCGCAGTATTTT. Based on the CDR3 plus reference TRBV19 and TRBJ2-3, the full variable domain is DGGITQSPKYLFRKEGQNVTLSCEQNLNHDAMYWYRQDPGQGLRLIYYSQIVNDFQKGDIAEGYSVSREKKESFPLTVTSAQKNPTAFYLCASSNRGAQYFGPGTRLTVL.

This clonotype was recorded a few times. The gene calls are TRBV7-2 and TRBJ2-3, with TRBD2 matching 10 bases. In germline, CDR1 is SGHTA, CDR2 FQGNSA. V trimming: 2 bases; J trimming: 4 bases; junction bases outside the gene matches: 3. The CDR3 spans 15 residues. The CDR3, as DNA: TGTGCCAGCAGCTTACAAGCGGGGGGGTCAGATACGCAGTATTTT. Protein: CASSLQAGGSDTQYF. Complete variable domain (other parts from reference TRBV7-2 and TRBJ2-3): GAGVSQSPSNKVTEKGKDVELRCDPISGHTALYWYRQSLGQGLEFLIYFQGNSAPDKSGLPSDRFSAERTGGSVSTLTIQRTQQEDSAVYLCASSLQAGGSDTQYFGPGTRLTVL.

The rearrangement links TRBV3-1 to TRBJ1-3; no reliable D call. The ends were cut back, 9 bases at V and 0 bases at J, with 9 bases in the middle. CDR1 LGHDT and CDR2 YNNKEL come from the germline V gene (reference sequence). The CDR3 is made up of 13 amino acids. Written as DNA, the CDR3 is TGTGCCAGTCAGGCAAGCTCTGGAAACACCATATATTTT. It yields the protein CASQASSGNTIYF. Supplemented by reference TRBV3-1 and TRBJ1-3, the full variable domain reads DTAVSQTPKYLVTQMGNDKSIKCEQNLGHDTMYWYKQDSKKFLKIMFSYNNKELIINETVPNRFSPKSPDKAHLNLHINSLELGDSAVYFCASQASSGNTIYFGEGSWLTVV.

This clonotype has just a few counts. The chain joins TRBV29-1 to TRBJ1-1; D is unresolved. Trimming removed 4 bases from V and 1 base from J, with 4 bases in between. From germline, CDR1 is SQVTM and CDR2 ANQGSEA. CDR3 length: 11 amino acids. CDR3 bases: TGCAGCGTTGCCCCGAACACTGAAGCTTTCTTT. Its translation: CSVAPNTEAFF.

This clonotype appeared a few times. V is TRBV27 and J is TRBJ2-5; TRBD1 might be the D (6 bases). From germline, CDR1 is MNHEY and CDR2 SMNVEV (reference sequence). Trimming stripped 2 bases from V and 4 bases from J, with 14 bases between. The CDR3 covers 15 residues. The CDR3, as DNA: TGTGCCAGCAGTTTAAGTAGGGACACTGGAGAGACCCAGTACTTC. It translates to CASSLSRDTGETQYF.

This clonotype was seen a few times. Written as DNA, the CDR3 is TGTGCCAGCAGTGGAACCCCCATGGACAGGGCCTACACCTTC. Its protein product is CASSGTPMDRAYTF. The rearrangement uses TRBV6-1 and TRBJ1-2; 8 bases are a match to TRBD1. Germline V gene lookup returns CDR1 MNHNS and CDR2 SASEGT. V shed 4 bases, J shed 10 bases, and the junction held 11 bases outside the gene matches. The CDR3 is 14 amino acids.

Ten or more counts support this clonotype. The chain combines TRBV14 with TRBJ2-1; D call uncertain. The CDR3 contains 12 residues. Looked up from germline, CDR1 is SGHDN and CDR2 is FVKESK. Trimming left V 1 base short and J 6 bases short, with 4 bases between. As DNA, the CDR3 is TGTGCCAGCAGCCAAGCGGGCAATGAGCAGTTCTTC. It encodes CASSQAGNEQFF.